Following are 12 T cell receptor beta chains from one sample sequenced in a study of technical replicates of blood from several donors. The method was immunoSEQ multiplex PCR; TCRdb's version includes in-frame clones alone and lacks a portion of them. The table records 70,000 or so clones, 91% of them present only once. Sequencing input: T cells isolated from PBMCs. These receptors originate from a human donor in good health. Some clones in this sample may be carry-over from other donors' samples.

This clone was seen a single time. V gene TRBV30 combines with J gene TRBJ2-5; 8 bases match TRBD2. The V gene's germline CDR1 is GTSNPN and CDR2 SVGIG (reference sequence). The J segment lost 5 bases and the V segment lost 5 bases, leaving 7 bases of the junction unmatched. The CDR3 consists of 13 residues. This CDR3 is CAWCLGGGETQYF. The CDR3 DNA is TGTGCCTGGTGTCTAGGCGGGGGGGAGACCCAGTACTTC.

V and J are TRBV27 and TRBJ2-1, with a possible D match to TRBD2 (5 bases). This CDR3 region has 16 residues. The germline V and J ends were trimmed by 5 bases and 0 bases, with 14 bases remaining between them. Germline CDR1 MNHEY, CDR2 SMNVEV (reference sequence). The CDR3 sequence is CASSPGSGLSYNEQFF. In DNA, the CDR3 is TGTGCCAGCAGTCCGGGGAGCGGCCTCTCCTACAATGAGCAGTTCTTC.

The V gene is TRBV30, the J gene TRBJ1-6; D gene unclear. This CDR3 spans 14 amino acids. CDR1 GTSNPN and CDR2 SVGIG come from the germline V gene (reference sequence). The germline V and J ends were trimmed by 5 bases and 9 bases, with 17 bases remaining between them. The CDR3, as DNA: TGTGCCTGGTCGGGAGGGCCCGGGATTTCACCCCTCCACTTT. It is translated as CAWSGGPGISPLHF.

The chain couples TRBV14 to TRBJ2-7, with unresolved D. Germline CDR1 SGHDN, CDR2 FVKESK. This CDR3 has 12 amino acids. Trimming left V 3 bases short and J 3 bases short, with 6 bases between. CDR3 coding DNA: TGTGCCAGCAGCCATGTACACTACGAGCAGTACTTC. This encodes CASSHVHYEQYF.

The gene calls are TRBV30 and TRBJ1-1; TRBD1 is a possible D gene (6 bases). The germline gives CDR1 GTSNPN, CDR2 SVGIG (reference sequence). V was trimmed by 3 bases and J by 4 bases, leaving 12 bases between them. This CDR3 spans 13 amino acids. This chain's CDR3 is CAWSAQGFTEAFF. For the CDR3, the DNA is TGTGCCTGGAGCGCACAGGGTTTCACTGAAGCTTTCTTT. Based on the CDR3 plus reference TRBV30 and TRBJ1-1, the full variable domain is SQTIHQWPATLVQPVGSPLSLECTVEGTSNPNLYWYRQAAGRGLQLLFYSVGIGQISSEVPQNLSASRPQDRQFILSSKKLLLSDSGFYLCAWSAQGFTEAFFGQGTRLTVV.

There are a few counts of this clone. This chain joins TRBV10-3 and TRBJ1-1; possibly TRBD1 for D (5 bases). Deletions cut 0 bases from V and 0 bases from J, with 14 bases between. The CDR3 runs to 17 residues. Germline-derived CDR1 and CDR2 are ENHRY and SYGVKD. CDR3 sequence reads: CAISESIGRGLNTEAFF. Written as DNA, the CDR3 is TGTGCCATCAGTGAGTCGATTGGGAGGGGATTGAACACTGAAGCTTTCTTT.

The rearrangement uses TRBV11-2 and TRBJ1-2; tentative D call: TRBD1 (6 bases). The V and J ends lost 6 bases and 8 bases respectively, with 13 bases between them. The CDR3 sequence is 12 residues long. Germline loops: CDR1 SGHAT, CDR2 FQNNGV. CDR3: CASRSGGQGYTF. DNA for the CDR3: TGTGCCAGCAGGTCGGGGGGGCAGGGCTACACCTTC. The full variable domain, with the rest looked up from reference TRBV11-2 and TRBJ1-2, is EAGVAQSPRYKIIEKRQSVAFWCNPISGHATLYWYQQILGQGPKLLIQFQNNGVVDDSQLPKDRFSAERLKGVDSTLKIQPAKLEDSAVYLCASRSGGQGYTFGSGTRLTVV.

The rearrangement links TRBV7-7 to TRBJ1-1; unclear D gene. V was trimmed by 5 bases and J by 5 bases, leaving 12 bases between them. The length of the CDR3 is 13 residues. The germline V gene has CDR1 SSHAT and CDR2 FNYEAQ (reference sequence). The chain's CDR3 is CASSALEATEAFF. The CDR3 DNA sequence: TGTGCCAGCAGCGCACTTGAGGCAACTGAAGCTTTCTTT. Variable domain in full (rest from reference TRBV7-7 and TRBJ1-1): GAGVSQSPRYKVTKRGQDVTLRCDPISSHATLYWYQQALGQGPEFLTYFNYEAQPDKSGLPSDRFSAERPEGSISTLTIQRTEQRDSAMYRCASSALEATEAFFGQGTRLTVV.

This chain links TRBV27 with TRBJ2-2, with TRBD1 matching over 7 bases. V shed 6 bases, J shed 8 bases, and the junction held 6 bases outside the gene matches. This CDR3 contains 13 residues. The germline CDR1 and CDR2 sequences are MNHEY and SMNVEV (reference sequence). The CDR3 DNA is TGTGCCAGCAGCACACAGGGGTCGGGGGAGCTGTTTTTT. Amino acids: CASSTQGSGELFF.

The V gene is TRBV5-4, the J gene TRBJ2-2; 9 bases agree with TRBD1. Trimming removed 4 bases from V and 4 bases from J; junction bases left unmatched: 8. This CDR3 has 16 amino acids. From germline, CDR1 is SGHNT and CDR2 YYREEE (reference sequence). CDR3 sequence: CASSSPGTGFTGELFF. CDR3 bases: TGTGCCAGCAGCAGTCCCGGGACAGGGTTCACCGGGGAGCTGTTTTTT.

This chain links TRBV11-3 with TRBJ1-2; D unresolved. This CDR3 is 12 amino acids long. Trimming removed 1 base at V and 7 bases at J, with 7 bases between. From germline, CDR1 is SGHNT and CDR2 YENEEA. CDR3 loop: CASSLGAFGYTF. The CDR3 DNA sequence: TGTGCCAGCAGCTTAGGGGCTTTTGGCTACACCTTC.

The chain joins TRBV6-1 to TRBJ2-1; 12 nucleotides match TRBD2. The CDR3 is 19 amino acids. The V and J ends lost 4 bases and 4 bases, in that order; junction bases with no gene match: 14. In germline, CDR1 is MNHNS, CDR2 SASEGT. In DNA, the CDR3 is TGTGCCAGCAGTGCCGGGACTAGCGGGCCCACAGCACCTTACAATGAGCAGTTCTTC. Amino acid sequence: CASSAGTSGPTAPYNEQFF.